The 14 T cell receptor beta chains given below trace back to one sample, sequenced in a study of blood T cells in healthy people across ages. Combining a sample-barcoded 5' primer with a J-beta primer mix, a second PCR ran for roughly 7 to 12 cycles. TCRdb ran MiXCR on the 5' RACE reads and lists one entry per CDR3 protein. This table has nearly 800,000 distinct CDR3 sequences, 45% to 70% appearing once. Input material: blood. All receptors come from a man aged 40-55 years in good health.

The chain is built from TRBV7-3 and TRBJ2-2; no clear D gene. The CDR3 is made up of 14 amino acids. In germline, CDR1 is SGHTA, CDR2 FQGTGA. Trimming pared 1 base from V and 7 bases from J, leaving 10 bases between. The CDR3 is CASSLIPSIGELFF. CDR3 in DNA: TGTGCCAGCAGCTTAATTCCCTCTATCGGGGAGCTGTTTTTT.

This clonotype was seen a handful of times. The DNA of the CDR3 is TGTGCCAGCAGCCAAGAGTTGAACACCGGGGAGCTGTTTTTT. Translated: CASSQELNTGELFF. This sequence joins TRBV14 and TRBJ2-2; D is unclear. V was cut by 0 bases and J by 1 base, with 3 bases left in between. Looked up from germline, CDR1 is SGHDN and CDR2 is FVKESK. The CDR3 extends over 14 amino acids.

The V and J genes are TRBV3-1 and TRBJ2-1; 8 nucleotides line up with TRBD2. The assigned J gene may be wrong: the sequence end matches TRBJ2-7 better. The CDR3 contains 16 residues. Germline values: CDR1 LGHDT, CDR2 YNNKEL (reference sequence). The CDR3 sequence: CASSLPLAGSYNEQYF. CDR3 sequence (DNA): TGTGCCAGCAGCCTCCCTCTAGCGGGCTCCTACAATGAGCAGTACTTC.

The chain links TRBV20-1 to TRBJ2-1; D possibly uses TRBD1 or TRBD2 (6 bases each). Germline CDR1 is DFQATT and CDR2 is SNEGSKA (reference sequence). Trimming pared 6 bases from V and 3 bases from J, leaving 12 bases between. CDR3 length: 13 amino acids. In DNA form, the CDR3 reads TGCAGTGCGGCTAGGGGGGTCTACAATGAGCAGTTCTTC. Its protein is CSAARGVYNEQFF.

This clonotype has only one observation. V usage is TRBV19 and J usage is TRBJ2-1; TRBD1 might be the D (6 bases). This CDR3 is 15 amino acids long. Trimming cost V 3 bases and J 0 bases, with 9 bases left between them. Germline CDR1 is LNHDA and CDR2 is SQIVND (reference sequence). CDR3 sequence reads: CASSMGARSYNEQFF. CDR3 sequence (DNA): TGTGCCAGTAGTATGGGGGCCCGCTCCTACAATGAGCAGTTCTTC.

The table lists this clonotype with a count of one. The rearrangement links TRBV24-1 to TRBJ2-1; no clear D gene. The V and J ends lost 9 bases and 6 bases respectively, with 14 bases between them. The CDR3 runs to 13 residues. Germline V gene sequence: CDR1 KGHDR, CDR2 SFDVKD. The CDR3 coding sequence is TGTGCCACCGGAACGCATGGACGCAATGAGCAGTTCTTC. Translating it yields CATGTHGRNEQFF.

The rearrangement joins TRBV27 to TRBJ1-1; D possibly corresponds to TRBD1 (5 bases). Trimming took off 8 bases at V and 1 base at J, with 23 bases between the two ends. Germline V lookup: CDR1 MNHEY, CDR2 SMNVEV (reference sequence). The CDR3 is 17 amino acids. The CDR3 nucleotides are TGTGCCAGCGGAACCCTACTGGGGCACAAGAAGAACACTGAAGCTTTCTTT. This codes for CASGTLLGHKKNTEAFF.

V is TRBV6-2 or TRBV6-3 and J is TRBJ2-1; 8 bases line up with TRBD1. In germline, CDR1 is MNHEY, CDR2 SVGEGT. V lost 7 bases to trimming and J lost 8 bases; unmatched junction nucleotides: 4. This CDR3 contains 12 residues. CDR3 loop: CASIDRGHEQFF. In nucleotides, the CDR3 is TGTGCCAGCATAGACAGGGGCCATGAGCAGTTCTTC.

The chain carries TRBV9 and TRBJ1-5, with 12 bases matching TRBD1. The V gene's germline CDR1 is SGDLS and CDR2 YYNGEE. CDR3 length: 15 residues. With 5 bases clipped from V and 4 bases from J, the junction kept 4 bases outside the gene matches. CDR3 sequence reads: CASSKGQGANQPQHF. The CDR3 DNA reads TGTGCCAGCAGTAAGGGACAGGGGGCAAATCAGCCCCAGCATTTT.

Regarding this clonotype: A much larger clonotype is one base distant, so this may be a read error. The chain combines TRBV6-2 or TRBV6-3 with TRBJ2-7; TRBD1 is a possible D gene (5 bases). Germline CDR1 and CDR2: MNHEY and SVGEGT. The CDR3 spans 13 residues. Here the CDR3 DNA reads TGTGTCAGCCGACAGCCCCTCATAGACGAGCAGTACTTC. It yields the protein CVSRQPLIDEQYF.

V is TRBV20-1 and J is TRBJ2-1; D unresolved. V gave up 3 bases and J gave up 0 bases, with 9 bases separating them. The CDR3 runs 14 residues. Germline loops: CDR1 DFQATT, CDR2 SNEGSKA (reference sequence). DNA for the CDR3: TGCAGTGCTAGCTTTTCGAGCTCCTACAATGAGCAGTTCTTC. Its translation: CSASFSSSYNEQFF.

The sample holds a few counts of this clonotype. The gene calls are TRBV5-1 and TRBJ2-7; 10 positions agree with TRBD1. The trim removed 5 bases at V and 0 bases at J, leaving 2 bases unmatched. The CDR3 is 14 amino acids. Germline values: CDR1 SGHRS, CDR2 YFSETQ. In DNA, the CDR3 is TGCGCCAGCAGAAGGGACAGGGGCTCCTACGAGCAGTACTTC. This sequence encodes CASRRDRGSYEQYF.

This sequence joins TRBV5-1 and TRBJ2-3, with D hard to call. Germline loops: CDR1 SGHRS, CDR2 YFSETQ. Trimming pared 0 bases from V and 3 bases from J, leaving 8 bases between. The CDR3 runs 14 residues. CDR3 DNA sequence: TGCGCCAGCAGCTTGGCCGAGGAGACAGATACGCAGTATTTT. Its translation: CASSLAEETDTQYF.

The chain is built from TRBV7-8 and TRBJ2-3; 10 bases line up with TRBD2. Trimming removed 1 base from V and 2 bases from J; junction bases left unmatched: 18. This CDR3 is 21 amino acids long. In germline, CDR1 is SGHVS, CDR2 FQNEAQ. The CDR3 DNA is TGTGCCAGCAGCTTAGTAATCGGGCTAGCGGGAGTAGCAACACACACAGATACGCAGTATTTT. Translated, it gives CASSLVIGLAGVATHTDTQYF.